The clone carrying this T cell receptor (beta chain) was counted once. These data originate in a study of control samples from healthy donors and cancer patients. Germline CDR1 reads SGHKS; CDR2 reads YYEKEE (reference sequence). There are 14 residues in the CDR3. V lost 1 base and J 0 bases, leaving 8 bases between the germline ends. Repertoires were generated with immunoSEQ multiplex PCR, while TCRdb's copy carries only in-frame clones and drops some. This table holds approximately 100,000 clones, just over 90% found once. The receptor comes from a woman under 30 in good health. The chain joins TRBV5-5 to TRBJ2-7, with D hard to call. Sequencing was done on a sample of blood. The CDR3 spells CASSLRQSSYEQYF. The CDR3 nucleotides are TGTGCCAGCAGCTTGAGGCAGAGCTCCTACGAGCAGTACTTC. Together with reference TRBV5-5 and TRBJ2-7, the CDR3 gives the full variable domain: DAGVTQSPTHLIKTRGQQVTLRCSPISGHKSVSWYQQVLGQGPQFIFQYYEKEERGRGNFPDRFSARQFPNYSSELNVNALLLGDSALYLCASSLRQSSYEQYFGPGTRLTVT.